The rows below give T cell receptor beta chains drawn from one sample of a study of cytomegalovirus exposure and HLA in healthy donors. TCRdb keeps only in-frame clones here, not all; method: immunoSEQ multiplex PCR. This sample has about 140,000 clones, with 70% to 85% found just once. The sample taken for sequencing was PBMCs. The receptors come from a man between 25 and 39 years old in good health and CMV-seropositive. The CDR3 runs from the conserved cysteine through the conserved F or W. Each record gives: V gene, J gene, CDR3 length, clone size, D gene, CDR3 DNA, CDR3 protein. D genes are given only for firm matches. Size is omitted from some rows. Given values are once, few, many or a class for expanded clones.

TRBV19	TRBJ1-1	13	NA	NA	TGTGCCAGTACCCCCCGGAGGACGGCTGAAGCTTTCTTT	CASTPRRTAEAFF
TRBV10-3	TRBJ1-4	15	NA	NA	TGTGCCATCAGTGTCGCGGGAGGGAAGACGGAAAAACTGTTTTTT	CAISVAGGKTEKLFF
TRBV28	TRBJ2-3	13	NA	NA	TGTGCCAGCCGACAGCTTAGCACAGATACGCAGTATTTT	CASRQLSTDTQYF
TRBV6-6	TRBJ2-3	14	NA	TRBD2	TGTGCCAGCGGGACTAGCGGGGGGGAGAATACGCAGTATTTT	CASGTSGGENTQYF
TRBV19	TRBJ2-1	15	NA	TRBD2	TGTGCCAGTAGTATAAACAGCGGGGGGGCCGGTGAGCAGTTCTTC	CASSINSGGAGEQFF
TRBV14	TRBJ2-7	15	NA	NA	TGTGCCAGCAGCCAAGGAATCTCGCGAGCCTACGAGCAGTACTTC	CASSQGISRAYEQYF
TRBV18	TRBJ2-7	15	NA	TRBD1	TGTGCCAGCTCACAATCCGGGACAGGGGCCGACGAGCAGTACTTC	CASSQSGTGADEQYF
TRBV19	TRBJ2-2	13	NA	NA	TGTGCCAGTAGTTCTGGGGGGACCGGGGAGCTGTTTTTT	CASSSGGTGELFF
TRBV5-1	TRBJ1-1	15	NA	TRBD1	TGCGCCAGCAGCTTGCACAGGGGTGGTGGCACTGAAGCTTTCTTT	CASSLHRGGGTEAFF
TRBV19	TRBJ1-5	14	NA	NA	TGTGCCAGTATGTCCCCCTACGGGGATCAGCCCCAGCATTTT	CASMSPYGDQPQHF
TRBV10-1	TRBJ1-6	15	NA	TRBD1	TGCGCCAGACTCTACAGGGGGGTCTATAATTCACCCCTCCACTTT	CARLYRGVYNSPLHF
TRBV10-3	TRBJ2-3	13	few	TRBD2	TGTGCCATCAGGCCTGGGACTACCGATACGCAGTATTTT	CAIRPGTTDTQYF
TRBV6-1	TRBJ1-1	13	NA	NA	TGTGCCAGCACGTCTCACCCAAACTCTGAAGCTTTCTTT	CASTSHPNSEAFF
TRBV19	TRBJ2-1	15	NA	TRBD2	TGTGCCAGTAGTACTGGGACTAGCGGGTATAATGAGCAGTTCTTC	CASSTGTSGYNEQFF
TRBV7-9	TRBJ2-7	17	NA	TRBD2	TGTGCCAGCAGCTTAGAGAATCGACTAGCGACCACCTACGAGCAGTACTTC	CASSLENRLATTYEQYF
TRBV6-5	TRBJ1-1	15	NA	TRBD1	TGTGCCAGCAGTTCTGCCGGGACAGGGGACACTGAAGCTTTCTTT	CASSSAGTGDTEAFF
TRBV5-1	TRBJ2-1	16	NA	NA	TGCGCCAGCACCCCTACGGACGGGAGCTCCTACAATGAGCAGTTCTTC	CASTPTDGSSYNEQFF
TRBV15	TRBJ1-5	17	NA	NA	TGTGCCACCAGCAGAGATCGAACAAGTAATAGCAATCAGCCCCAGCATTTT	CATSRDRTSNSNQPQHF